This T cell receptor beta chain was recorded in a study of blood T cell repertoires in COVID-19. Study summary: Material from acute and convalescent COVID-19 was sourced from the United States, Italy and Spain.

This CDR3 is 15 amino acids long. Trimming left V 6 bases short and J 0 bases short, with 11 bases between. Germline loops: CDR1 KGHSH, CDR2 LQKENI. Libraries were prepared by immunoSEQ multiplex PCR; TCRdb keeps only in-frame clonotypes and omits some of them. Of under 350,000 clones listed, around 88% are singletons. This clone was seen a single time. The sequence derives from a man aged 40-49 years with acute or convalescent COVID-19. Sequencing used peripheral blood. The chain employs TRBV18 and TRBJ2-2; D is perhaps TRBD1 (7 bases). Here the CDR3 reads CASSRGTANTGELFF. In nucleotides, the CDR3 is TGTGCCAGCTCTCGCGGGACAGCGAACACCGGGGAGCTGTTTTTT.